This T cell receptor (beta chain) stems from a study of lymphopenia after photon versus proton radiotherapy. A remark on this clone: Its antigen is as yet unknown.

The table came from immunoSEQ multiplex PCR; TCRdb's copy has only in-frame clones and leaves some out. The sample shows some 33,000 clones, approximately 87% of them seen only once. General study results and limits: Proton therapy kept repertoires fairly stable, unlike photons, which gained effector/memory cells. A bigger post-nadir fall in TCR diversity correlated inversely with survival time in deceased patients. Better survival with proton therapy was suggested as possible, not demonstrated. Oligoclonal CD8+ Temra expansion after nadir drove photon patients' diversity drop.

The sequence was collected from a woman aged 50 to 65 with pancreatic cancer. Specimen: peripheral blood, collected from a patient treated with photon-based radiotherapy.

CDR3 sequence: CASSQVGNTIYF. In DNA, the CDR3 is TGTGCCAGCAGCCAAGTTGGAAACACCATATATTTT. The chain uses TRBV14 and TRBJ1-3; D is uncertain. This CDR3 has 12 amino acids. V was cut by 1 base and J by 3 bases, with 1 base left in between. Germline assignment: CDR1 SGHDN and CDR2 FVKESK.